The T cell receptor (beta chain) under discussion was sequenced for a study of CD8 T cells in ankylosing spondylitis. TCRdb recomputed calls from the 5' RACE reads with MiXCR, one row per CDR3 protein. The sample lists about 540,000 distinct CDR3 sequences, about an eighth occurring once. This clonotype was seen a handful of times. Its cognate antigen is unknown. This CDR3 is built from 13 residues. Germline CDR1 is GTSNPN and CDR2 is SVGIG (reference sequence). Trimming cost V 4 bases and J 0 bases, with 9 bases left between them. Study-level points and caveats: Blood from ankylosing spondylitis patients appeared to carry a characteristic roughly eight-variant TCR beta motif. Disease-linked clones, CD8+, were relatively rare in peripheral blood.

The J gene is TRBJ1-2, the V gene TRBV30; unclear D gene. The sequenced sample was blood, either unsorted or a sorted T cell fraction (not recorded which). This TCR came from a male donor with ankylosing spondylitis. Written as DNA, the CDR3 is TGTGCCTGGAACCCACTAGCTAACTATGGCTACACCTTC. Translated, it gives CAWNPLANYGYTF.